Sequencing of this T cell receptor (beta chain) was carried out in a study of cytomegalovirus exposure and HLA in healthy donors. Vbeta (60) and Jbeta (13) primers were used in the PCR. Source study methods: There were around 80 million unique TCR beta chains by a later count, and some 12 million of them were shared. Assay used: immunoSEQ multiplex PCR; TCRdb lists only in-frame clones, some missing. The DNA was the basis for D and trimming; V, J and clone size are from that table. The sample yields roughly 130,000 clones, about 81% seen once. General study points: Roughly uniform depth of sequencing across donors was assumed in presence/absence analyses.

This clone was found a few times. The antigen is unknown. Germline CDR1 is LGHNT and CDR2 is FRNRAP. There are 12 residues in the CDR3. Trimming removed 5 bases at V and 3 bases at J, with 7 bases between. The source of this sequence is a middle-aged woman in good health and CMV-seropositive. The chain uses TRBV12-5 and TRBJ1-1; no reliable D call. The sample consisted of PBMCs. The CDR3 DNA sequence: TGTGCTAGTGGTCCTCGGGACACTGAAGCTTTCTTT. Translating gives CASGPRDTEAFF.